Each of the 9 T cell receptor beta chains below was sequenced from the same sample in a study of T cell responses to AZD1222 COVID-19 vaccine. Data came from immunoSEQ multiplex PCR; TCRdb stores just in-frame clones and leaves some out. The sample yields some 130,000 clones, roughly 80% seen once. The sequencing here drew on peripheral blood, taken on day 0 of AZD1222 vaccination. These receptors all come from an adult in good health.

V is TRBV7-8 and J is TRBJ1-3; D remains unclear. CDR3 length: 16 residues. CDR1 and CDR2 (germline): SGHVS, FQNEAQ. Trimming pared 1 base from V and 2 bases from J, leaving 12 bases between. CDR3 nucleotide sequence: TGTGCCAGCAGCTTAGTTCTAACAGTCGCTGGAAACACCATATATTTT. This gives the protein CASSLVLTVAGNTIYF.

The chain recombines TRBV6-5 with TRBJ1-5; D call uncertain. V was cut by 2 bases and J by 4 bases, with 9 bases left in between. Per germline, CDR1 MNHEY and CDR2 SVGAGI. The CDR3 length is 14 residues. Here the CDR3 reads CASSYLRGNQPQHF. CDR3 nucleotide sequence: TGTGCCAGCAGTTACCTCAGAGGTAATCAGCCCCAGCATTTT.

The gene calls are TRBV6-5 and TRBJ1-2, with TRBD1 matching 10 bases. The ends lost 5 bases at V and 1 base at J; junction bases unmatched: 4. CDR3 length: 15 amino acids. Looked up from germline, CDR1 is MNHEY and CDR2 is SVGAGI. The CDR3 here is CASSSRDRGNYGYTF. CDR3 bases: TGTGCCAGCAGTAGCCGGGACAGGGGTAACTATGGCTACACCTTC.

As DNA, the CDR3 is TGTGCCAGTAGTATTTCCGGGCCAACCTACACAGATACGCAGTATTTT. Translating it yields CASSISGPTYTDTQYF. V gene TRBV19 combines with J gene TRBJ2-3; no firm D call. The V end was cut by 3 bases, the J end by 2 bases, with 15 bases between. Germline V gene lookup returns CDR1 LNHDA and CDR2 SQIVND (reference sequence). The CDR3 runs 16 residues.

This rearrangement joins TRBV6-4 to TRBJ1-1, with a weak D call TRBD1 (5 bases). Trimming removed 2 bases at V and 8 bases at J, with 12 bases between. The germline gives CDR1 MRHNA, CDR2 SNTAGT. The CDR3 contains 13 residues. The CDR3 DNA follows: TGTGCCAGCAGTGACGGTGACAGTTACGAAGCTTTCTTT. Its translation: CASSDGDSYEAFF.

The chain joins TRBV7-9 to TRBJ1-6; D not resolved. The CDR3 totals 13 residues. The germline V gene has CDR1 SEHNR and CDR2 FQNEAQ (reference sequence). Trimming took off 7 bases at V and 7 bases at J, with 11 bases between the two ends. The CDR3 spells CASTPLGNSPLHF. Here the CDR3 DNA reads TGTGCCAGCACCCCCCTCGGGAATTCACCCCTCCACTTT.

The chain is built from TRBV30 and TRBJ2-5, with D possibly matching TRBD2 (6 bases). The germline V gene has CDR1 GTSNPN and CDR2 SVGIG (reference sequence). V lost 4 bases and J lost 4, with 16 bases in between. This CDR3 has 14 amino acids. The DNA for the CDR3 is TGTGCCTGGACTCCAGCAGGGACTGGAGAGACCCAGTACTTC. This translates into CAWTPAGTGETQYF.

This rearrangement joins TRBV28 to TRBJ1-6, with TRBD1 matching over 11 bases. Germline loops: CDR1 MDHEN, CDR2 SYDVKM. CDR3 size: 17 residues. Trimming took 4 bases from V and 7 from J; bases not matched to a gene: 9. The CDR3 bases are TGTGCCAGCAGTTCTCCTGGACAGGGGGCTAGCAATTCACCCCTCCACTTT. Amino acid sequence: CASSSPGQGASNSPLHF.

This chain connects TRBV28 to TRBJ1-5, with D unresolved. Germline V CDR1 and CDR2: MDHEN, SYDVKM. The CDR3 consists of 14 residues. Deletions cut 7 bases from V and 0 bases from J, with 10 bases between. The CDR3 coding sequence is TGTGCCAGCATTTCACACTATAGCAATCAGCCCCAGCATTTT. It translates to CASISHYSNQPQHF.